These 14 T cell receptor beta chains came from one sample sequenced in a study of cytomegalovirus exposure and HLA in healthy donors. Both 60 Vbeta primers and 13 Jbeta primers went into the PCR. Profiling relied on immunoSEQ multiplex PCR, and the TCRdb table lists in-frame clones only, not all of them. Here the sample spans about 130,000 clones, 80% being singletons. Sequencing was carried out using PBMCs. The receptors here all came from a man aged 30 to 45 in good health and CMV-seronegative.

This chain links TRBV19 with TRBJ2-1, with 8 bases that match TRBD1. The V gene end was trimmed by 1 base and the J gene end by 3 bases; junction bases not matched to a gene: 5. Germline V gives CDR1 LNHDA, CDR2 SQIVND (reference sequence). The CDR3 has 16 amino acids. CDR3 loop: CASSIGTGPVYNEQFF. The DNA for the CDR3 is TGTGCCAGTAGTATAGGGACAGGGCCCGTCTACAATGAGCAGTTCTTC.

This rearrangement joins TRBV11-2 to TRBJ2-7, with TRBD2 identical over 7 bases. This CDR3 is built from 16 residues. Germline V gene lookup returns CDR1 SGHAT and CDR2 FQNNGV. V shed 0 bases and J 2 bases; nucleotides not matched to a gene: 7. The CDR3 bases are TGTGCCAGCAGCTTAGACGGGGGGTTCATTGCCTACGAGCAGTACTTC. Protein sequence: CASSLDGGFIAYEQYF. Variable domain in full (rest from reference TRBV11-2 and TRBJ2-7): EAGVAQSPRYKIIEKRQSVAFWCNPISGHATLYWYQQILGQGPKLLIQFQNNGVVDDSQLPKDRFSAERLKGVDSTLKIQPAKLEDSAVYLCASSLDGGFIAYEQYFGPGTRLTVT.

The chain links TRBV18 to TRBJ1-1, with TRBD1 identical over 9 bases. The junction had 6 bases not matched to a gene; V was cut back by 4 bases and J by 0 bases. Germline V gene sequence: CDR1 KGHSH, CDR2 LQKENI. The CDR3 runs to 16 residues. The CDR3 is CASSLRTGAMNTEAFF. The CDR3 bases are TGTGCCAGCTCACTCAGGACAGGGGCGATGAACACTGAAGCTTTCTTT.

The chain carries TRBV25-1 and TRBJ2-1, with a possible D match to TRBD2 (5 bases). This CDR3 has 11 amino acids. Germline CDR1 MGHDK, CDR2 SYGVNS. Deletions cut 6 bases from V and 7 bases from J, with 7 bases between. CDR3 in DNA: TGTGCCAGCAGAAGGGAGAATGAGCAGTTCTTC. Protein: CASRRENEQFF.

The chain recombines TRBV7-9 with TRBJ1-1, with 8 positions matching TRBD1. Germline V gene data show CDR1 as SEHNR and CDR2 as FQNEAQ (reference sequence). There are 14 residues in the CDR3. The trim removed 5 bases at V and 3 bases at J, leaving 5 bases unmatched. Written as DNA, the CDR3 is TGTGCCAGCAGCCGGACAGGGAGGGACACTGAAGCTTTCTTT. It codes for CASSRTGRDTEAFF.

The count of this clone is one. The gene calls are TRBV27 and TRBJ1-1, with TRBD1 matching over 7 bases. The CDR3 is 15 residues long. The ends lost 3 bases at V and 5 bases at J; junction bases unmatched: 9. Germline assignment: CDR1 MNHEY and CDR2 SMNVEV (reference sequence). The CDR3 here is CASSFSDRAWTEAFF. The DNA of the CDR3 is TGTGCCAGCAGTTTTAGCGACAGGGCGTGGACTGAAGCTTTCTTT.

This clone was counted only a few times. The genes are TRBV7-9 and TRBJ2-1; D uncertain. V shed 5 bases and J shed 8 bases, with 10 bases lying between them. This CDR3 is built from 12 residues. CDR1 SEHNR and CDR2 FQNEAQ come from the germline V gene (reference sequence). The CDR3 DNA is TGTGCCAGCAGCCCCCCAGGCCATGAGCAGTTCTTC. Translation gives CASSPPGHEQFF.

J is TRBJ2-7 and V is TRBV7-2; 9 bases align to TRBD2. The germline gives CDR1 SGHTA, CDR2 FQGNSA. Losses at the gene ends were 5 bases for V and 0 bases for J; bases not matched to a gene: 5. This CDR3 spans 15 amino acids. The CDR3 protein is CASSTTSGASYEQYF. In DNA form, the CDR3 reads TGTGCCAGCAGCACGACTAGCGGAGCCTCCTACGAGCAGTACTTC.

This chain links TRBV5-1 with TRBJ2-1; 8 bases map to TRBD1. Germline V lookup: CDR1 SGHRS, CDR2 YFSETQ. V dropped 0 bases and J dropped 10; count of bases not matched to a gene: 6. The CDR3 is made up of 14 amino acids. The CDR3 DNA is TGCGCCAGCAGCTTGGCAACAGGGGGTGGAGAGCAGTTCTTC. Translating gives CASSLATGGGEQFF.

This clone was recorded once. The V gene is TRBV5-1, the J gene TRBJ1-3; 7 positions agree with TRBD1. The V gene end was trimmed by 4 bases and the J gene end by 4 bases; junction bases not matched to a gene: 8. The germline CDR1 and CDR2 sequences are SGHRS and YFSETQ. This CDR3 has 15 amino acids. CDR3 sequence: CASSREQGPGNTIYF. CDR3 DNA sequence: TGCGCCAGCAGCAGGGAACAGGGGCCCGGAAACACCATATATTTT.

The rearrangement links TRBV18 to TRBJ1-6; D gene ambiguous. The V end lost 2 bases, the J end lost 5 bases, and 7 bases lay between the germline ends. The germline V gene encodes CDR1 KGHSH and CDR2 LQKENI. There are 14 residues in the CDR3. The CDR3 DNA is TGTGCCAGCTCACCATACTCGGATAATTCACCCCTCCACTTT. Its protein product is CASSPYSDNSPLHF.

As to this clone: Other DNA sequences in this specimen translate into the identical CDR3. The CDR3 here is CASSLIQGNEQFF. The CDR3 DNA reads TGTGCCAGCAGCCTCATACAGGGCAATGAGCAGTTCTTC. The J gene is TRBJ2-1, the V gene TRBV7-2, with D possibly being TRBD1 (6 bases). The length of the CDR3 is 13 residues. The ends were cut back, 5 bases at V and 6 bases at J, with 11 bases in the middle. CDR1 and CDR2 from the germline V gene are SGHTA and FQGNSA.

The chain employs TRBV27 and TRBJ2-7; TRBD1 aligns across 9 bases. The CDR3 sequence is 13 residues long. Germline CDR1 is MNHEY and CDR2 is SMNVEV (reference sequence). J gave up 3 bases and V 10 bases, and 7 bases lay outside the gene matches. The CDR3 here is CATADRGGYEQYF. The CDR3 coding sequence is TGTGCCACCGCGGACAGGGGAGGCTACGAGCAGTACTTC.

This chain links TRBV7-2 with TRBJ2-7; D possibly corresponds to TRBD2 (7 bases). Trimming stripped 1 base from V and 4 bases from J, with 11 bases between. CDR1 is SGHTA and CDR2 is FQGNSA in the germline V gene. This CDR3 comprises 14 residues. In DNA form, the CDR3 reads TGTGCCAGCAGCTTAGAGGGGGGGGCTTACGAGCAGTACTTC. Translated, it gives CASSLEGGAYEQYF.